This T cell receptor (beta chain) was sequenced for a study of CD8 T cells in ankylosing spondylitis. Making use of molecular barcodes, quantitative 5'-RACE generated TCR beta libraries. TCRdb analysed the 5' RACE reads with MiXCR anew, one entry per CDR3 protein. In the table there are 200,000 to 250,000 distinct CDR3 sequences, 20% to 30% of which are singletons. Per the germline V gene, CDR1 is DFQATT and CDR2 is SNEGSKA (reference sequence). Between the trimmed V and J ends, which lost 0 bases and 0 bases, there was a span of 15 bases. The CDR3 runs to 17 residues. This clonotype has a count of ten or more.

The V call is TRBV20-1, the J call TRBJ2-1; D is unresolved. The source is a male donor with ankylosing spondylitis or in good health (not recorded which). The source material was blood, either unsorted or a sorted T cell fraction (not recorded which). In DNA, the CDR3 is TGCAGTGCTAGAGATCGGCGGAGTTACCGCTCCTACAATGAGCAGTTCTTC. Translated, it gives CSARDRRSYRSYNEQFF.